This T cell receptor beta chain was observed in a study of blood T cell repertoires in COVID-19 (dated by TCRdb to between 2020 and 2021). Concerning the study at large: The collaborator samples originated in the United States, Italy and Spain and spanned the acute and convalescent phases of COVID-19. The prospective study material was composed of cDNA or gDNA derived from T cells, B-cell-depleted T cells, or PBMCs. The dataset comprised deeply sampled blood TCRbeta repertoires from subjects exposed to, actively infected with, or recovered from COVID-19. The repertoires were released in a freely available public database intended as a resource for research on the immune response to SARS-CoV-2. The samples were drawn from two sources: the first 160 participants of the ongoing ImmuneRACE study, and approximately 1,300 subjects contributed by 6 global collaborators. The sample metadata nearly always contained a de-identified subject ID, COVID-19 status, age in years and sex. Where HLA class I and class II types were available, the types were taken from metadata supplied by the sample provider, not from assay-based typing.

Of note for this clone: It has no known antigen specificity. No base-level quality is on record; no much larger clone is a single base apart.

Collaborating institutions collected whole blood in K2EDTA tubes following their own protocols. Collaborator samples were shipped for TCRbeta analysis as frozen whole blood, isolated PBMCs, or DNA extracted from either sample type. On the study overall, not on this receptor specifically: The amount of clinical and demographic metadata varied by source and participant and was provided uncurated.

In the germline V gene, CDR1 corresponds to SGHTA and CDR2 to FQGNSA. V drops 8 bases and J drops 0 bases, leaving 10 bases in between. Taken from cysteine to phenylalanine, the CDR3 has 13 residues. The read is trimmed to its CDR3 DNA, 39 bases read in frame from base 1. The immunoSEQ Assay, a bias-controlled multiplex PCR, was used to amplify TCRbeta CDR3 regions from genomic DNA. Per the authors' processing: Nucleated cell counts per sample were estimated from amplification of reference gene primers within the assay. To quantify the absolute abundance of each unique TCRbeta CDR3 rearrangement, sequence reads were collapsed and filtered. For each sample, productive Simpson clonality was calculated by taking the square root of Simpson's diversity index across productive rearrangements. The source is immuneACCESS, and TCRdb retained only in-frame sequences with V and J called. Part of the clones is not carried over; for the studies checked, unresolved V genes explain less than half of this, and the remainder is unexplained. The DNA was the basis for D and trimming; V, J and clone size are from that table. The sample table holds 50,000 to 65,000 clones, of which more than 80% were seen once. The ten biggest clones cover approximately 5.4% of the sample.

The sequenced sample was peripheral blood. This clonotype was obtained from a woman in her sixties or seventies with acute or convalescent COVID-19. Recombination joined TRBV7-2 with TRBJ1-1; TRBD1 is perhaps the D gene, given 5 matching bases. The sequenced DNA is TGTGCCAGCGGGGCCGGCATGAACACTGAAGCTTTCTTT. Its product reads: CASGAGMNTEAFF. Joined to the reference TRBV7-2 and TRBJ1-1 proteins, this CDR3 gives the full variable domain: GAGVSQSPSNKVTEKGKDVELRCDPISGHTALYWYRQSLGQGLEFLIYFQGNSAPDKSGLPSDRFSAERTGGSVSTLTIQRTQQEDSAVYLCASGAGMNTEAFFGQGTRLTVV.